Listed here is a single TCR beta chain. Germline values: CDR1 SGHDT, CDR2 YYEEEE. The CDR3 is 13 residues long. The ends lost 4 bases at V and 8 bases at J; junction bases unmatched: 5. Authors' methods: Estimates of nucleated cell counts were drawn from the amplification of reference gene primers. Profiled with immunoSEQ multiplex PCR; TCRdb holds only in-frame clones, not every one. V, J and clone size reflect that table, while D and trimming were determined from the DNA. The data show approximately 200,000 clones, approximately 83% seen once. The data were obtained in a study of blood T cell repertoires in COVID-19. The overall study: The United States, Italy and Spain provided the acute and convalescent COVID-19 samples. Nucleic acid was either cDNA or gDNA, and it came from T cells, B-cell-depleted T cells, or PBMCs.

The rearrangement uses TRBV5-6 and TRBJ2-5; 10 nucleotides line up with TRBD2. This clonotype originated in a human donor with active or convalescent COVID-19. The donor label of this sample is uncertain. Sequencing was carried out using peripheral blood. The CDR3 DNA is TGTGCCAGCAGCCCCGCTAGCGGGAGCACCCAGTACTTC. As protein: CASSPASGSTQYF.